The rows below give T cell receptor beta chains drawn from one sample of a study of T-cell reconstitution after alpha-beta-depleted transplantation in children. TCRdb re-derived calls from the PCR reads in MiXCR, one entry per CDR3 protein. This sample has 900,000 or so distinct CDR3 sequences, with less than 20% found just once. The specimen comprised PBMCs, mostly from graft donor cells, sampled 360 days after TCRalphabeta/CD19-depleted stem cell transplant. The receptors stem from a male patient younger than 18 who had a stem cell transplant for acute lymphoblastic leukemia, so the T cells may come from the graft donor. CDR3s include the opening cysteine and the closing phenylalanine or tryptophan. The D gene is left open where the match is weak. Only part of the rows carry a size: once, few, many, or a class if the clone is expanded.

d_call clone_size j_call v_call cdr3_nt cdr3_aa
- many TRBJ2-1 TRBV20-1 TGCAGTGCCCAGACTCCTCGGGAGCAGTTCTTC CSAQTPREQFF
TRBD2 - TRBJ2-1 TRBV7-7 TGTGCCAGCAGCTACGGACTAGCGAAGAACAATGAGCAGTTCTTC CASSYGLAKNNEQFF
TRBD2 few TRBJ2-5 TRBV27 TGTGCCAGCAGTCCCCTAGCGGGAGCTCGAGAGACCCAGTACTTC CASSPLAGARETQYF
TRBD1 - TRBJ2-7 TRBV14 TGTGCCAGCAGCCATAGGCGGGACAGGCCCTACGAGCAGTACTTC CASSHRRDRPYEQYF
- - TRBJ2-1 TRBV12-3/TRBV12-4 TGTGCCAGCCTGGAAATCGGGTATGAGCAGTTCTTC CASLEIGYEQFF
TRBD1 - TRBJ2-2 TRBV11-1 TGTGCCAGCAGCCGACCGCTCCCTGGACAGGTCGACACCGGGGAGCTGTTTTTT CASSRPLPGQVDTGELFF
- - TRBJ2-3 TRBV5-5 TGTGCCAGCAGCTTGGTAGGTTGGTTGGTCGATCGCACAGATACGCAGTATTTT CASSLVGWLVDRTDTQYF
- - TRBJ2-1 TRBV24-1 TGTGCCACCAGTGACCCTGGAGGGACAGATGAGCAGTTCTTC CATSDPGGTDEQFF
- few TRBJ2-5 TRBV11-2 TGTGCCAGCAGCTTATTCCCCCGGGGCCACCAAGAGACCCAGTACTTC CASSLFPRGHQETQYF
TRBD1 - TRBJ2-7 TRBV5-1 TGCGCCAGCAGCTTCGGGACAGGGTATCGCGAGCAGTACTTC CASSFGTGYREQYF
- - TRBJ1-5 TRBV12-3/TRBV12-4 TGTGCCAGCAGCCCTCAGGGAGGGGCTGGTAATCAGCCCCAGCATTTT CASSPQGGAGNQPQHF
- few TRBJ2-1 TRBV27 TGTGCCAGCAGTTTACCCATGGTGGGTGAGCAGTTCTTC CASSLPMVGEQFF
- few TRBJ2-3 TRBV27 TGTGCCAGCAGTTTATTGGCAGACACAGATACGCAGTATTTT CASSLLADTDTQYF
TRBD2 few TRBJ2-7 TRBV12-3/TRBV12-4 TGTGCCAGCAGTTACTTATCCAGCGGGAGCCTCGTCTACGAGCAGTACTTC CASSYLSSGSLVYEQYF
TRBD1 - TRBJ2-3 TRBV7-7 TGTGCCAGCAGCTTGCGGACAGGGTCGGATACGCAGTATTTT CASSLRTGSDTQYF
- - TRBJ1-5 TRBV6-5 TGTGCCAGCAGCCCAGGGTGGCAGCCCCGGCATTTT CASSPGWQPRHF
- - TRBJ2-7 TRBV5-1 TGCGCCAGCAGCTTCGGACCTTGGGCCTACGAGCAGTACTTC CASSFGPWAYEQYF
TRBD1 many TRBJ1-5 TRBV20-1 TGCAGTGCTAGAAGGACAGGGGGGAATCAGCCCCAGCATTTT CSARRTGGNQPQHF
- - TRBJ2-3 TRBV5-1 TGCGCCAGCAGCTTGGAAGTCGGTAGCACAGATACGCAGTATTTT CASSLEVGSTDTQYF
TRBD1 few TRBJ1-1 TRBV6-1 TGTGCCAGCAGGAGGACAGGAAGGGACACTGAAGCTTTCTTT CASRRTGRDTEAFF
TRBD1 few TRBJ2-7 TRBV25-1 TGTGCCAGCAGTGATGCCGGGAGACAGGGGACCTACGAGCAGTACTTC CASSDAGRQGTYEQYF
TRBD1 many TRBJ2-1 TRBV12-3/TRBV12-4 TGTGCCAGCAGTTTCCGACAGGGGCGGGGTGATGAGCAGTTCTTC CASSFRQGRGDEQFF
- many TRBJ2-3 TRBV20-1 TGCAGTGTGGTGTCGGATACGCAGTATTTT CSVVSDTQYF